This T cell receptor beta chain was profiled in a study of T cell responses to AZD1222 COVID-19 vaccine. General study results and limits: Repertoire collection took place solely once the T cell response had peaked.

Worth noting for this clone: As yet, its antigen is unknown.

This CDR3 is built from 15 residues. Trimming removed 5 bases from V and 4 bases from J, with 17 bases in between. Per the germline V gene, CDR1 is LNHDA and CDR2 is SQIVND (reference sequence). Only in-frame clones appear in the TCRdb table, and some are missing; sequencing was by immunoSEQ multiplex PCR. The table shows some 160,000 clones, with 80% to 95% occurring only once. The sequence was collected from an adult in good health. V is TRBV19 and J is TRBJ1-1; D remains ambiguous. Sample: peripheral blood, taken on day 0 of AZD1222 vaccination. The CDR3 region has the DNA TGTGCCAGTAGTTCTGCAGATCGCGGATCCACTGAAGCTTTCTTT. Protein sequence: CASSSADRGSTEAFF.